This T cell receptor beta chain is from a study of blood T cell repertoires in COVID-19. Germline V CDR1 and CDR2: SNHLY, FYNNEI. With 3 bases removed from V and 6 bases from J, the gap between germline ends came to 15 bases. The CDR3 totals 15 residues. The assay was immunoSEQ multiplex PCR, and TCRdb's table has in-frame clones only and misses some. Of 250,000 or so clones listed, 84% were seen once; the top ten hold 2% to 2.5%. The TCR was taken from a middle-aged man who had recovered from COVID-19. This sequence joins TRBV2 and TRBJ1-5, with D possibly matching TRBD1 (6 bases). The sequencing input was peripheral blood. The DNA of the CDR3 is TGTGCCAGCAGTGAGGGGAAGGGGGGGGCTCAGCCCCAGCATTTT. It specifies CASSEGKGGAQPQHF.